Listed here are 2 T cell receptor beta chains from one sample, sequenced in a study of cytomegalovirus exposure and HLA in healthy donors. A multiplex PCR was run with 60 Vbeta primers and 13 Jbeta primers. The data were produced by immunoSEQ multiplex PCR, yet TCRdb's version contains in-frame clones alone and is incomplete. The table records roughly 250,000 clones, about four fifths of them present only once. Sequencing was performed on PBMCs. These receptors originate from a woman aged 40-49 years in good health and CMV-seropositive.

CDR3 sequence reads: CASSIPAAPNGELFF. CDR3 bases: TGTGCCAGTAGTATCCCTGCCGCACCTAACGGGGAGCTGTTTTTT. This rearrangement joins TRBV19 to TRBJ2-2; D remains unclear. Trimming pared 3 bases from V and 7 bases from J, leaving 15 bases between. The germline V gene encodes CDR1 LNHDA and CDR2 SQIVND (reference sequence). This CDR3 contains 15 residues.

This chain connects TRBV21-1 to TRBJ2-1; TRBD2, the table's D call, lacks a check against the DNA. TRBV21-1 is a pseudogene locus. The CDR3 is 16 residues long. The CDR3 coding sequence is TGTGCCAGCAGCCTCGGGTCAGCGGGAACCTACAATGAGCAGTTCTTC. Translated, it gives CASSLGSAGTYNEQFF.